Presented here are 10 T cell receptor beta chains from one specimen sequenced in a study of T cells in Graves' hyperthyroidism and ophthalmopathy. TCR beta CDR3 region amplification was performed from RNA transcripts. TCR CDR3 underwent first-round RT-PCR with the HTBI primer set. From the multiplex PCR reads, TCRdb called clonotypes with MiXCR, one entry per CDR3 protein. The table has about 680,000 distinct CDR3 sequences, over 35% seen once; the top ten hold approximately 31%. The sample was blood. These TCRs come from a middle-aged woman with Graves' hyperthyroidism.

In its sample, this clonotype was seen a few times. A read error is possible here, since a much larger clone lies one base away. The genes are TRBV6-1 and TRBJ2-5, with 7 positions matching TRBD1. This CDR3 spans 14 amino acids. The J segment lost 1 base and the V segment lost 4 bases, leaving 3 bases of the junction unmatched. Germline V CDR1 and CDR2: MNHNS, SASEGT. CDR3 amino acids: CASSVQGSQETQYF. The CDR3 DNA is TGTGCCAGCAGTGTACAGGGGTCCCAAGAGACCCAGTACTTC.

This clonotype was seen ten or more times. The J gene is TRBJ1-1, the V gene TRBV7-9; possibly TRBD1 for D (5 bases). The CDR3 totals 14 residues. Germline V CDR1 and CDR2: SEHNR, FQNEAQ (reference sequence). V was clipped by 1 base and J by 4 bases, with 10 bases between them. CDR3 nucleotides: TGTGCCAGCAGCTTAGGTGGGAGGGGCACTGAAGCTTTCTTT. Its translation is CASSLGGRGTEAFF.

A remark on this clonotype: This could be a read error, since a much larger clone is one nucleotide away. The DNA of the CDR3 is TGTGCCAGCAGCGTAGAAGGGTTGGGTTCACCCCTCCACTTT. Amino acid sequence: CASSVEGLGSPLHF. The rearrangement links TRBV9 to TRBJ1-6; D remains unclear. This CDR3 contains 14 residues. The V end lost 0 bases, the J end lost 9 bases, and 10 bases lay between the germline ends. CDR1 and CDR2 from the germline V gene are SGDLS and YYNGEE.

The chain joins TRBV20-1 to TRBJ2-7; D may correspond to TRBD1 or TRBD2 (6 bases each). The germline CDR1 and CDR2 sequences are DFQATT and SNEGSKA (reference sequence). This CDR3 is 14 amino acids long. V lost 3 bases and J lost 3, with 15 bases in between. CDR3: CSASGGYTDYEQYF. The CDR3 nucleotides read TGCAGTGCTAGCGGGGGCTACACCGACTACGAGCAGTACTTC.

This chain uses TRBV12-3 or TRBV12-4 with TRBJ2-5; 7 nucleotides agree with TRBD2. The CDR3 has 15 residues. The V gene end was trimmed by 7 bases and the J gene end by 7 bases; junction bases not matched to a gene: 15. The DNA for the CDR3 is TGTGCCAGCACCCTCAAAACGGGGGGTGTTTGGACCCAGTACTTC. Its protein is CASTLKTGGVWTQYF.

This chain joins TRBV29-1 and TRBJ1-5, with D uncertain. This CDR3 is built from 12 residues. CDR1 is SQVTM and CDR2 is ANQGSEA in the germline V gene. Trimming took 4 bases from V and 14 from J, leaving 18 bases between them. CDR3 sequence (DNA): TGCAGCGTTGGAACCGGGTTAAAGAACGAGCATTTT. Its protein is CSVGTGLKNEHF.

The gene calls are TRBV7-9 and TRBJ2-7; TRBD2 matches 8 bases. With V trimmed by 5 bases and J by 3 bases, 3 bases remained unmatched. Germline CDR1 is SEHNR and CDR2 is FQNEAQ (reference sequence). This CDR3 has 13 residues. This CDR3 reads CASSRGGNYEQYF. CDR3 sequence (DNA): TGTGCCAGCAGCCGCGGGGGGAACTACGAGCAGTACTTC.

This clonotype has ten or more counts. The gene calls are TRBV7-2 and TRBJ1-3; D not resolved. The CDR3 sequence is 14 residues long. Germline V gene data show CDR1 as SGHTA and CDR2 as FQGNSA. V was pared by 1 base and J by 2 bases, with 6 bases between. This CDR3 is CASSLVGTGNTIYF. The CDR3 DNA reads as TGTGCCAGCAGCTTAGTAGGGACTGGAAACACCATATATTTT.

Turning to this clonotype: Possible read error: a much larger clone is one base away. This rearrangement joins TRBV19 to TRBJ1-2; 8 bases are a match to TRBD1. V was clipped by 11 bases and J by 6 bases; unmatched bases: 11. Germline-derived CDR1 and CDR2 are LNHDA and SQIVND (reference sequence). The CDR3 is 13 amino acids. The CDR3 loop is CAGTLIRGHGYTF. The CDR3 DNA follows: TGTGCCGGTACCCTAATCAGGGGGCATGGCTACACCTTC.

Many counts were recorded for this clonotype. This sequence joins TRBV7-3 and TRBJ2-6; tentatively, D is TRBD2 (6 bases). Trimming stripped 1 base from V and 2 bases from J, with 12 bases between. This CDR3 has 17 residues. The V gene's germline CDR1 is SGHTA and CDR2 FQGTGA. The CDR3 region is CASSLRSGVTGANVLTF. The CDR3 DNA is TGTGCCAGCAGCTTAAGATCGGGGGTAACTGGGGCCAACGTCCTGACTTTC.